One and the same sample provided the 15 T cell receptor beta chains below, sequenced in a study of beta chain features in type 1 diabetes. The whole isolated RNA underwent reverse transcription, so sequencing captured expressed TCRB transcripts. Generated by immunoSEQ multiplex PCR, the TCRdb table keeps only in-frame clones and is missing some. The sample contains about 130,000 clones, about a tenth of which appear only once. Source material: central memory CD4+ T cells from blood. The receptors here all came from a man younger than 35 in good health.

This clone was picked up a small number of times. The V call is TRBV19, the J call TRBJ1-5; D may be TRBD1 (5 bases). This CDR3 has 14 residues. V dropped 5 bases and J dropped 0 bases, with 8 bases sitting between them. CDR1 and CDR2 (germline): LNHDA, SQIVND (reference sequence). The CDR3 region has the DNA TGTGCCAGTAGTTGGGACTATAGCAATCAGCCCCAGCATTTT. This codes for CASSWDYSNQPQHF.

This clone came up a few times. The chain couples TRBV15 to TRBJ2-4; possible D gene TRBD1, 6 bases. The V and J ends lost 1 base and 3 bases respectively, with 10 bases between them. This CDR3 spans 15 amino acids. Per the germline V gene, CDR1 is LNHNV and CDR2 is YYDKDF (reference sequence). The CDR3 reads CATSRVMDSKNIQYF. CDR3 bases: TGTGCCACCAGCAGAGTGATGGACAGCAAAAACATTCAGTACTTC.

In this sample, this clone turned up a few times. J is TRBJ2-2 and V is TRBV5-4; 7 bases fit TRBD1. With 1 base clipped from V and 5 bases from J, the junction kept 2 bases outside the gene matches. Germline V gene data show CDR1 as SGHNT and CDR2 as YYREEE (reference sequence). The CDR3 has 14 residues. The CDR3 region is CASSLNRGTGELFF. The CDR3, as DNA: TGTGCCAGCAGCTTGAACAGGGGAACCGGGGAGCTGTTTTTT.

The V gene is TRBV29-1, the J gene TRBJ2-3, with D maybe TRBD2 (6 bases). The V end lost 7 bases, the J end lost 2 bases, and 13 bases lay between the germline ends. Germline loops: CDR1 SQVTM, CDR2 ANQGSEA. The CDR3 sequence is 13 residues long. The CDR3 DNA sequence: TGCAGCGGTGGAGGAGGGAACACAGATACGCAGTATTTT. The encoded protein is CSGGGGNTDTQYF.

At least ten counts were recorded for this clone. The V and J genes are TRBV30 and TRBJ1-1; tentative D call: TRBD1 (6 bases). V gave up 6 bases and J gave up 3 bases, with 14 bases separating them. The CDR3 is 13 amino acids. Germline V CDR1 and CDR2: GTSNPN, SVGIG (reference sequence). As DNA, the CDR3 is TGTGCCTGCCAAAGGGGGGGAGACACTGAAGCTTTCTTT. Translated: CACQRGGDTEAFF.

This clone has more than one count but fewer than ten. The chain uses TRBV25-1 and TRBJ2-2, with 7 bases identical to TRBD1. Germline V gives CDR1 MGHDK, CDR2 SYGVNS. V shed 7 bases and J 6 bases; nucleotides not matched to a gene: 5. This CDR3 is built from 13 residues. CDR3 in amino acids: CASNRGRAGELFF. DNA of the CDR3: TGTGCCAGCAACAGGGGCCGGGCCGGGGAGCTGTTTTTT.

This chain connects TRBV7-2 to TRBJ2-3, with D perhaps TRBD1 (6 bases). The V gene's germline CDR1 is SGHTA and CDR2 FQGNSA. Trimming pared 4 bases from V and 4 bases from J, leaving 21 bases between. This CDR3 contains 17 residues. Here the CDR3 DNA reads TGTGCCAGCAGCTCCAGTAGCGTGACAGGCCGGTCAGATACGCAGTATTTT. Encoded protein: CASSSSSVTGRSDTQYF.

The chain carries TRBV11-2 and TRBJ2-2, with 10 bases matching TRBD1. CDR1 and CDR2 (germline): SGHAT, FQNNGV. The CDR3 covers 16 residues. Germline trimming cut 5 bases from V and 5 bases from J; bases unmatched to any gene: 8. The CDR3 loop is CASSIRQGARTGELFF. CDR3 nucleotide sequence: TGTGCCAGCAGCATACGACAGGGGGCGCGGACCGGGGAGCTGTTTTTT.

This clone was seen repeatedly, ten times or more. The chain couples TRBV28 to TRBJ2-7; tentative D call: TRBD2 (6 bases). This CDR3 region has 15 residues. CDR1 MDHEN and CDR2 SYDVKM come from the germline V gene. V dropped 2 bases and J dropped 2 bases, with 13 bases sitting between them. The CDR3 spells CASSLMEGPTYEQYF. For the CDR3, the DNA is TGTGCCAGCAGTTTAATGGAGGGGCCGACCTACGAGCAGTACTTC.

V and J are TRBV19 and TRBJ1-2; 12 nucleotides agree with TRBD1. The CDR3 has 14 amino acids. V gave up 3 bases and J gave up 7 bases; unmatched junction bases: 3. Germline CDR1 reads LNHDA; CDR2 reads SQIVND (reference sequence). The CDR3 loop is CASSMMGQGAGYTF. Written as DNA, the CDR3 is TGTGCCAGTAGTATGATGGGACAGGGGGCTGGCTACACCTTC.

The rearrangement links TRBV5-1 to TRBJ2-2; 7 nucleotides line up with TRBD1. Per the germline V gene, CDR1 is SGHRS and CDR2 is YFSETQ. V dropped 3 bases and J dropped 1; count of bases not matched to a gene: 3. CDR3 size: 15 residues. For the CDR3, the DNA is TGCGCCAGCAGCTGGGACAGCAGGAACACCGGGGAGCTGTTTTTT. Protein: CASSWDSRNTGELFF.

This clone appeared a few times. V and J are TRBV7-9 and TRBJ2-3, with TRBD1 matching 7 bases. The germline gives CDR1 SEHNR, CDR2 FQNEAQ (reference sequence). J gave up 3 bases and V 3 bases, and 6 bases lay outside the gene matches. This CDR3 has 15 residues. The CDR3 DNA is TGTGCCAGCAGCTTGAGGGGGCAGGAAACAGATACGCAGTATTTT. This encodes CASSLRGQETDTQYF.

The chain uses TRBV19 and TRBJ2-7; 10 bases fit TRBD2. The length of the CDR3 is 17 residues. Germline CDR1 reads LNHDA; CDR2 reads SQIVND (reference sequence). The V gene end was trimmed by 3 bases and the J gene end by 2 bases; junction bases not matched to a gene: 10. CDR3 residues: CASSISSGSGGTYEQYF. In nucleotides, the CDR3 is TGTGCCAGTAGTATTTCCAGCGGTAGCGGGGGGACCTACGAGCAGTACTTC.

This clone was recorded many times. The chain recombines TRBV9 with TRBJ2-2; D remains ambiguous. Trimming took off 4 bases at V and 2 bases at J, with 3 bases between the two ends. The CDR3 spans 12 residues. Per germline, CDR1 SGDLS and CDR2 YYNGEE. The CDR3, as DNA: TGTGCCAGCAGCCTCAACACCGGGGAGCTGTTTTTT. Translation gives CASSLNTGELFF.

The rearrangement links TRBV2 to TRBJ2-7, with TRBD1 matching over 8 bases. CDR1 is SNHLY, CDR2 FYNNEI, per germline. Trimming took 7 bases from V and 2 from J; bases not matched to a gene: 1. This CDR3 contains 12 residues. The CDR3 DNA sequence: TGTGCCAGCAAGGGACAGGCCTACGAGCAGTACTTC. Amino acid sequence: CASKGQAYEQYF.